Listed below are T cell receptor beta chains from one sample, sequenced in a study of radiotherapy plus CTLA-4 blockade in lung cancer. Assay used: immunoSEQ multiplex PCR; TCRdb lists only in-frame clones, some missing. The table has about 55,000 clones, approximately 84% seen once. The sample in question was peripheral blood, obtained from a patient treated with radiotherapy plus ipilimumab. The receptors stem from a human donor with non-small cell lung cancer whose response to radiotherapy plus ipilimumab could not be evaluated. CDR3s include the opening cysteine and the closing phenylalanine or tryptophan. The D gene is left open where the match is weak. Clone size appears in some rows only: once, few, many, or a class for an expanded clone.

.,TRBV27,TRBD2,TRBJ2-5,CASSFQRGETQYF,TGTGCCAGCAGTTTTCAGCGGGGAGAGACCCAGTACTTC
.,TRBV5-1,TRBD1,TRBJ2-3,CASSFGQARDTQYF,TGCGCCAGCAGCTTCGGACAGGCAAGAGATACGCAGTATTTT
.,TRBV7-9,.,TRBJ1-3,CASSPRGAGGNTIYF,TGTGCCAGCAGCCCTCGGGGGGCAGGGGGAAACACCATATATTTT
.,TRBV5-4,.,TRBJ2-2,CASSRGTLNTGELFF,TGTGCCAGCAGCCGCGGGACTCTTAACACCGGGGAGCTGTTTTTT
.,TRBV7-9,.,TRBJ1-5,CASSPPTASNQPQHF,TGTGCCAGCAGCCCCCCGACAGCTAGCAATCAGCCCCAGCATTTT
.,TRBV28,.,TRBJ1-2,CASSLDRRNYGYTF,TGTGCCAGCAGTCTAGACCGGAGGAACTATGGCTACACCTTC
.,TRBV13,.,TRBJ2-1,CASSLGSYPRNNEQFF,TGTGCCAGCAGCTTAGGTAGTTACCCACGAAACAATGAGCAGTTCTTC
.,TRBV4-3,TRBD1,TRBJ2-3,CASSLGTGTDTQYF,TGCGCCAGCAGCTTAGGGACAGGCACAGATACGCAGTATTTT
.,TRBV5-1,.,TRBJ2-2,CASSGAGGPTGELFF,TGCGCCAGCTCGGGGGCAGGGGGGCCGACCGGGGAGCTGTTTTTT
once,TRBV5-1,.,TRBJ2-3,CASSPERDTQYF,TGCGCCAGCAGCCCCGAGCGAGATACGCAGTATTTT
.,TRBV28,.,TRBJ2-2,CASSFPPGERGTGELFF,TGTGCCAGCAGTTTCCCTCCAGGGGAGCGTGGCACCGGGGAGCTGTTTTTT
.,TRBV9,TRBD1,TRBJ2-7,CASSGRTGVQIAEQYF,TGTGCCAGCAGCGGTCGGACAGGGGTCCAGATCGCCGAGCAGTACTTC
.,TRBV7-2,TRBD2,TRBJ2-1,CASSLSAGGQDEQFF,TGTGCCAGCAGTCTATCAGCGGGGGGGCAGGATGAGCAGTTCTTC
.,TRBV14,.,TRBJ1-4,CASSQRAGGEKLFF,TGTGCCAGCAGCCAGCGGGCAGGTGGAGAAAAACTGTTTTTT
.,TRBV4-1,TRBD2,TRBJ2-1,CASSQEGGSSYNEQFF,TGCGCCAGCAGCCAAGAGGGCGGGAGCTCCTACAATGAGCAGTTCTTC
.,TRBV5-6,.,TRBJ2-5,CASSLVGSTETQYF,TGTGCCAGCAGCTTGGTGGGGAGCACAGAGACCCAGTACTTC